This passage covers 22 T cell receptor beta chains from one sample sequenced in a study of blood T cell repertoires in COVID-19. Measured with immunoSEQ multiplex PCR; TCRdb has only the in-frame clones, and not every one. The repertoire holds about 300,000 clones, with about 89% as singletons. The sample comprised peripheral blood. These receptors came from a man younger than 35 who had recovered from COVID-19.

CDR3 nucleotide sequence: TGTGCCAGCAGCGTAGAAGCGGGGGAAACTAGCACAGATACGCAGTATTTT. Protein: CASSVEAGETSTDTQYF. The rearrangement links TRBV9 to TRBJ2-3; 8 nucleotides line up with TRBD2. The CDR3 is 17 residues long. Germline trimming cut 0 bases from V and 0 bases from J; bases unmatched to any gene: 6. Germline CDR1 and CDR2: SGDLS and YYNGEE.

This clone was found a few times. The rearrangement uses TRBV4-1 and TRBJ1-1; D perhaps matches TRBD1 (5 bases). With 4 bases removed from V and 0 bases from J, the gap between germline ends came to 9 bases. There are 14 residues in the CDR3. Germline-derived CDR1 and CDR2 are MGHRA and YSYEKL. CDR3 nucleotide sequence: TGCGCCAGCAGCCCGGAGGGGTTGAACACTGAAGCTTTCTTT. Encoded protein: CASSPEGLNTEAFF.

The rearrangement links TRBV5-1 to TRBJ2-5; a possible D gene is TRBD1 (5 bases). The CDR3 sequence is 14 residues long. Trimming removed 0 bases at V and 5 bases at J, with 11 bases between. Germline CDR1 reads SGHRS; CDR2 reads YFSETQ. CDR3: CASSLGGSPETQYF. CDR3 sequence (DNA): TGCGCCAGCAGCTTGGGGGGCTCTCCGGAGACCCAGTACTTC.

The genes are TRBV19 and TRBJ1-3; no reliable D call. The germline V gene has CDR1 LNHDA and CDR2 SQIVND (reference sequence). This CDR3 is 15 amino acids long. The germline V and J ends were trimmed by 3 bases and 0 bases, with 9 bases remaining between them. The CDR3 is CASSISGYSGNTIYF. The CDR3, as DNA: TGTGCCAGTAGTATCTCGGGGTACTCTGGAAACACCATATATTTT.

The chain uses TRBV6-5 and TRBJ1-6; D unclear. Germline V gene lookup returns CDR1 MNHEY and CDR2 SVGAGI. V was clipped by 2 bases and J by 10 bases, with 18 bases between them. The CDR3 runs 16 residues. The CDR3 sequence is CASSYGSDIPTSPLHF. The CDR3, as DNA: TGTGCCAGCAGTTACGGGTCAGACATTCCCACCTCACCCCTCCACTTT.

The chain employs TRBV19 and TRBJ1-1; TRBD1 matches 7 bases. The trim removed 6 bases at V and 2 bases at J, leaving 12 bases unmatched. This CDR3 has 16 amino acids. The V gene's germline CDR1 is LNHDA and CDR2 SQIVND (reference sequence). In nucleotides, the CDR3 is TGTGCCAGTAGGCCCGCTTGGGACAGAATAAACACTGAAGCTTTCTTT. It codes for CASRPAWDRINTEAFF.

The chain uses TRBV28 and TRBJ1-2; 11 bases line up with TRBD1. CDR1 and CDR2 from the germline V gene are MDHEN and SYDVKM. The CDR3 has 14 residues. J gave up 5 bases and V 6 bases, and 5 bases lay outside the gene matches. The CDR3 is CASRSGQGDYGYTF. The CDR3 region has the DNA TGTGCCAGCAGGTCGGGACAGGGGGATTATGGCTACACCTTC.

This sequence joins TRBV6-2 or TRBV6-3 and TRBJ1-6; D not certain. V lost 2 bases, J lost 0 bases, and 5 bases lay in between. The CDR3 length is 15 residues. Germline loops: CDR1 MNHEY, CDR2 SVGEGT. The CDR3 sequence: CASSYGSSYNSPLHF. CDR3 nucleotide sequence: TGTGCCAGCAGTTACGGCAGCTCCTATAATTCACCCCTCCACTTT.

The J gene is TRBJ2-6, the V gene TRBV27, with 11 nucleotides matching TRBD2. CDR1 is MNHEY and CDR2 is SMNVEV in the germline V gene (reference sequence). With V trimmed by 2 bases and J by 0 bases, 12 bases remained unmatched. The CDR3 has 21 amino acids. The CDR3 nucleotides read TGTGCCAGCAGTTTAGTAGGTGGGACTAGCGGATTTTACTCTGGGGCCAACGTCCTGACTTTC. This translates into CASSLVGGTSGFYSGANVLTF.

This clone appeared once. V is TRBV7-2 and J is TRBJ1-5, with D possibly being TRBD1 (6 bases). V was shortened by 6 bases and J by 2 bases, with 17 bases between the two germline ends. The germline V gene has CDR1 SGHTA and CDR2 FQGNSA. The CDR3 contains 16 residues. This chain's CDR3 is CASRERGGRGNQPQHF. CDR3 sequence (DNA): TGTGCCAGCAGAGAGAGGGGGGGCAGGGGCAATCAGCCCCAGCATTTT.

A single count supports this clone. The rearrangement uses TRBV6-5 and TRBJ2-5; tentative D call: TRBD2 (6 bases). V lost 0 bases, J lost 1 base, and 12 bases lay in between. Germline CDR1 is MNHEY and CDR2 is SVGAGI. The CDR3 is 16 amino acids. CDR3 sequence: CASSYSAGPIQETQYF. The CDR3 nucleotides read TGTGCCAGCAGTTACTCTGCGGGGCCGATCCAAGAGACCCAGTACTTC.

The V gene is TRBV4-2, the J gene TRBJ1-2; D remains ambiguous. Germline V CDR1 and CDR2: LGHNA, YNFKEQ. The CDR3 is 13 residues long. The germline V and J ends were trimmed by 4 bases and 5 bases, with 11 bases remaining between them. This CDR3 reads CASSPTGPYGYTF. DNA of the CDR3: TGTGCCAGCAGCCCGACGGGTCCTTATGGCTACACCTTC.

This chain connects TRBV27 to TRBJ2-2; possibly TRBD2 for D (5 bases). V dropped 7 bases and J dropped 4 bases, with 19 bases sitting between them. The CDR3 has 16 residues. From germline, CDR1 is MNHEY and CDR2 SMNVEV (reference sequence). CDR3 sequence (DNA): TGTGCCAGCACCCTTATGGGAACCGCGGGCACCGGGGAGCTGTTTTTT. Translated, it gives CASTLMGTAGTGELFF.

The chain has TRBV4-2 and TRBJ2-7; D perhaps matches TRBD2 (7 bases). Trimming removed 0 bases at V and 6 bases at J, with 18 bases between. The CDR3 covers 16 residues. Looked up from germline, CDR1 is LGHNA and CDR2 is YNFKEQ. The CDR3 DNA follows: TGTGCCAGCAGCCAAGATCATGGGGGGGCAGGAGGCGAGCAGTACTTC. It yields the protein CASSQDHGGAGGEQYF.

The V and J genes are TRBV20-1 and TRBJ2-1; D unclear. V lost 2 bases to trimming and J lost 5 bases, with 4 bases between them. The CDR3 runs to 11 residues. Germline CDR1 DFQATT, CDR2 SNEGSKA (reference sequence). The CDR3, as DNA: TGCAGTGCTAGACAAAACAATGAGCAGTTCTTC. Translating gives CSARQNNEQFF.

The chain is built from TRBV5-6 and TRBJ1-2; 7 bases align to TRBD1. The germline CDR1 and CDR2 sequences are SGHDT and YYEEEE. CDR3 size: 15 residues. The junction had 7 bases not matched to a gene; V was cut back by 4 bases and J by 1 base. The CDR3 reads CASSTLTGYNYGYTF. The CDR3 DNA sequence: TGTGCCAGCAGCACCCTGACAGGGTATAACTATGGCTACACCTTC.

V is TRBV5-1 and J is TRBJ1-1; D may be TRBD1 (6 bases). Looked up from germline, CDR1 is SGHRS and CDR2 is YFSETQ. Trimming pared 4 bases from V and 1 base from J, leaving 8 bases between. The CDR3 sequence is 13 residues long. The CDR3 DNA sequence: TGCGCCAGCAGCAAGACAGGGAACACTGAAGCTTTCTTT. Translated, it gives CASSKTGNTEAFF.

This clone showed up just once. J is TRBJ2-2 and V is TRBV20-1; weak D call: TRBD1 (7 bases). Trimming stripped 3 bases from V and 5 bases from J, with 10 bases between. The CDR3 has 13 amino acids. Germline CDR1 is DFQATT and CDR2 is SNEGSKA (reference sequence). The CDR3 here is CSASAGQTGELFF. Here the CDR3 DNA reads TGCAGTGCTAGTGCGGGACAGACCGGGGAGCTGTTTTTT.

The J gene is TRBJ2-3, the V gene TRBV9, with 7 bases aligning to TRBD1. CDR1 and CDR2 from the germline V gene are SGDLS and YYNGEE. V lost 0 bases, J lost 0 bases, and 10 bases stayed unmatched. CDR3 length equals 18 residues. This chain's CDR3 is CASSVATKGAPSTDTQYF. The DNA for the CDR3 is TGTGCCAGCAGCGTAGCTACAAAGGGGGCGCCCAGCACAGATACGCAGTATTTT.

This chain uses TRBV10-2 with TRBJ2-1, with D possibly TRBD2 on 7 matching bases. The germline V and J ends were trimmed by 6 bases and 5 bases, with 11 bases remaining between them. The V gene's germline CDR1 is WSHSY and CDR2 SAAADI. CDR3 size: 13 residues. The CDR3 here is CASRRGRNNEQFF. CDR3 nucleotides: TGCGCCAGCAGGCGGGGGCGGAACAATGAGCAGTTCTTC.

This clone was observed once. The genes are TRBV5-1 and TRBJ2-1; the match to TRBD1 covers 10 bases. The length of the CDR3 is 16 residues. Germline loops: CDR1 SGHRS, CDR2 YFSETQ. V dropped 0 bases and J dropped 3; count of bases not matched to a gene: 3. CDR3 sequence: CASSLGGTGVYNEQFF. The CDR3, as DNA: TGCGCCAGCAGCTTGGGAGGGACAGGGGTCTACAATGAGCAGTTCTTC.

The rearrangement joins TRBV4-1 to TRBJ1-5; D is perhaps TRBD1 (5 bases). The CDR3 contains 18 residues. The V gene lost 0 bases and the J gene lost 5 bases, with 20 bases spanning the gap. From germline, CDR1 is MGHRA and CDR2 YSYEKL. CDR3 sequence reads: CASSQDISRGRPHQPQHF. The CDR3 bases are TGCGCCAGCAGCCAAGATATCAGTAGGGGCCGTCCGCATCAGCCCCAGCATTTT.